This record covers a single T cell receptor beta chain. The method was immunoSEQ multiplex PCR; TCRdb's version includes in-frame clones alone and lacks a portion of them. Here the sample spans about 110,000 clones, over 75% being singletons. These data are taken from a study of blood T cell repertoires in COVID-19. At the level of the study: Samples representing acute and convalescent COVID-19 were sourced from the United States, Italy and Spain. The analysed material was cDNA or gDNA that came from T cells, B-cell-depleted T cells, or PBMCs.

The receptor's source is a woman in her 70s with acute or convalescent COVID-19. The sample taken for sequencing was peripheral blood.

The CDR3 loop is CASSIGRKWDEQFF. The CDR3 DNA follows: TGTGCCAGTAGTATAGGCAGGAAATGGGATGAGCAGTTCTTC. The V gene is TRBV19, the J gene TRBJ2-1; unclear D gene. This CDR3 contains 14 residues. The V end was cut by 1 base, the J end by 8 bases, with 12 bases between. CDR1 LNHDA and CDR2 SQIVND come from the germline V gene (reference sequence).